This T cell receptor beta chain was sequenced for a study of CD8+ T cells in alopecia areata. The wider study: By percentage of affected scalp area, the severity of treated patients was scored. Notes on the study in general: In scalp and blood during tofacitinib, many expanded lesional clones persisted. Within the top 100, expanded CD8+ clones significantly decreased with tofacitinib, as did scalp clonality.

Noted treatment: oral pan-JAK inhibitor, 5-10 mg twice daily. Lesional scalp punch biopsies and peripheral blood were collected from alopecia areata patients. Germline lookup yields CDR1 MNHEY and CDR2 SVGAGI. This CDR3 has 11 residues. Trimming took 6 bases from V and 3 from J, leaving 6 bases between them. Extraction of RNA preceded its reverse transcription into cDNA, which served as the sequencing template. Assay used: immunoSEQ multiplex PCR; TCRdb lists only in-frame clones, some missing. The sample gives more than 85,000 clones, about 64% of which show up once; 15% to 18% is in the top ten. This clone has only a few counts. Its antigen is unidentified.

Material: CD8+ T cells sorted from blood, obtained at week 4, from a patient treated with tofacitinib. The chain couples TRBV6-5 to TRBJ2-7; unclear D gene. This TCR came from a human donor with alopecia areata. In DNA form, the CDR3 reads TGTGCCAGCAGCAGGAACTACGAGCAGTACTTC. It yields the protein CASSRNYEQYF.